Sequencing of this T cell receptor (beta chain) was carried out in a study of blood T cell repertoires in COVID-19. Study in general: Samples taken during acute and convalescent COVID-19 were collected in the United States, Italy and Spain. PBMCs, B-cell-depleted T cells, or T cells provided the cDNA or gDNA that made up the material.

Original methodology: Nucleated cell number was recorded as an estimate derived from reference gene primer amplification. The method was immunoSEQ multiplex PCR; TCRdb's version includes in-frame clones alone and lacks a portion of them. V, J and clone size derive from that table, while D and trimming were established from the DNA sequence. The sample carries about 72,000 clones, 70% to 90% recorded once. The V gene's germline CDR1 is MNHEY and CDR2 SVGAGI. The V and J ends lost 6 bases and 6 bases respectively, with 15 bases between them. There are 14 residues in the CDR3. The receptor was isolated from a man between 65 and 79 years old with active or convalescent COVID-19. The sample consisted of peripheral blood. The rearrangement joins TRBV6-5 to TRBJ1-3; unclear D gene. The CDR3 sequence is CASSLEMAANTIYF. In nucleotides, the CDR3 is TGTGCCAGCAGCCTAGAGATGGCGGCAAACACCATATATTTT.